This is a list of T cell receptor beta chains from one sample in a study of CD8 T cells in ankylosing spondylitis. TCRdb called the 5' RACE reads again in MiXCR, with one record for every CDR3 protein. The sample gives over 95,000 distinct CDR3 sequences, about 7.7% of which show up once; approximately 9.7% is in the top ten. What was sequenced was blood, either unsorted or a sorted T cell fraction (not recorded which). The receptors originated from a male donor with ankylosing spondylitis or in good health (not recorded which). The CDR3 runs from the conserved cysteine through the conserved F or W. The order of the fields is J gene, clone size, D gene, V gene, CDR3 DNA, CDR3 protein. D genes are given only for firm matches. The size field is filled for only some rows; it gives once, few, many or a size class.

TRBJ2-1	many	NA	TRBV7-7	TGTGCTAGCAGCCCCTCAGGGGGTGAGAGCGGGAGATTATACAATGAGCAGTTCTTC	CASSPSGGESGRLYNEQFF
TRBJ2-1	few	NA	TRBV6-2/TRBV6-3	TGTGCCAGCAGTTTGGAAGGACGATCGTTGAATGAGCAGTTCTTC	CASSLEGRSLNEQFF
TRBJ2-7	NA	NA	TRBV9	TGTGCCAGCAGCCCACGGACTGACTCCTCCTACGAGCAGTACTTC	CASSPRTDSSYEQYF
TRBJ1-1	many	NA	TRBV12-5	TGTGCTAGTGGTTTCAGCAGGGGTGAAGCTTTCTTT	CASGFSRGEAFF
TRBJ2-3	many	NA	TRBV12-3/TRBV12-4	TGTGCCAGCAGTTTCGTGGGCGGATTCACAGATACGCAGTATTTT	CASSFVGGFTDTQYF
TRBJ1-4	NA	NA	TRBV20-1	TGCAGTGCTAGGACTTATGAAAAACTGTTTTTT	CSARTYEKLFF
TRBJ2-7	many	NA	TRBV10-3	TGTGCCATCAGTGGGGAACTCTACGAGCAGTACTTC	CAISGELYEQYF
TRBJ1-2	many	NA	TRBV4-2	TGTGCCAGCAGCCCACCTTCTCCTCGGGACTATGGCTACACCTTC	CASSPPSPRDYGYTF
TRBJ2-7	many	TRBD1	TRBV10-3	TGTGCCATCAGTGAGTTGGGGACAGGGACATACGAGCAGTACTTC	CAISELGTGTYEQYF
TRBJ1-3	many	NA	TRBV5-1	TGCGCCAGCAGACCCGAACCCTCCGGAAACACCATATATTTT	CASRPEPSGNTIYF
TRBJ2-1	many	TRBD2	TRBV7-7	TGTGCTAGCAGCCCTAGCGGGAGACACAATGAGCAGTTCTTC	CASSPSGRHNEQFF
TRBJ2-7	many	NA	TRBV4-3	TGCGCCAGCAGCCAAGATGAAGGGGGGTACTACGAGCAGTACTTC	CASSQDEGGYYEQYF
TRBJ1-1	many	NA	TRBV4-3	TGCGCCAGCAGCCAAGATCACTCGGAGAACACTGAAGCTTTCTTT	CASSQDHSENTEAFF
TRBJ2-1	NA	NA	TRBV3-1	TGTGCCACCTCCAAGGAACCCGTCGGGGCCTTTTACAATGAGCAGTTCTTC	CATSKEPVGAFYNEQFF
TRBJ2-3	many	NA	TRBV29-1	TGCAGCGTTGGGACACGTCGCACAGATACGCAGTATTTT	CSVGTRRTDTQYF
TRBJ1-2	few	NA	TRBV5-6	TGTGCCAGCAGCAGCCCCTTGGGAGGGGGCTACACCTTC	CASSSPLGGGYTF
TRBJ2-1	many	TRBD2	TRBV7-8	TGTGCCAGCAGCTTTACTCCTAGCGGAAAAAGGAATGAGCAGTTCTTC	CASSFTPSGKRNEQFF
TRBJ1-2	many	NA	TRBV4-3	TGCGCCAGCAGCCAAGATATAGGCAGGGGAAACTATGGCTACACCTTC	CASSQDIGRGNYGYTF
TRBJ2-1	many	NA	TRBV3-1	TGTGCCAGCAGCCAAGGGCAGTCGGCCGGGGGTGAGCAGTTCTTC	CASSQGQSAGGEQFF
TRBJ1-5	many	NA	TRBV5-1	TGCGCCAGCAGGGGCGGGGATCCTAATAGCAATCAGCCCCAGCATTTT	CASRGGDPNSNQPQHF
TRBJ2-1	many	TRBD2	TRBV19	TGTGCCAGTAGAGCGACTAGCGGGGGTGAGCAGTTCTTC	CASRATSGGEQFF
TRBJ2-1	many	TRBD2	TRBV20-1	TGCAGTGCGCTAGCGGGAAGCTCCTACAATGAGCAGTTCTTC	CSALAGSSYNEQFF
TRBJ1-2	NA	NA	TRBV14	TGTGCCAGCAGCCAAGATCATCAGCAGCTCTATGGCTACACCTTC	CASSQDHQQLYGYTF
TRBJ2-3	NA	NA	TRBV29-1	TGCAGCGGGCAGGGCACAGATACGCAGTATTTT	CSGQGTDTQYF
TRBJ1-1	many	NA	TRBV5-1	TGCGCCAGCAGCCCGATGGGGGGAGGCACTGAAGCTTTCTTT	CASSPMGGGTEAFF
TRBJ1-4	many	NA	TRBV4-1	TGCGCCAGCAGCCAAGATGCGACACGCCCAGAAAAACTGTTTTTT	CASSQDATRPEKLFF
TRBJ1-2	many	NA	TRBV20-1	TGCAGGCCTTCGGGAGGGGACTATGGCTACACCTTC	CRPSGGDYGYTF
TRBJ2-1	NA	TRBD2	TRBV12-5	TGTGCTAGTGCGGTCCAGCGGGGAAGCTCCTACAATGAGCAGTTCTTC	CASAVQRGSSYNEQFF
TRBJ1-5	many	NA	TRBV12-5	TGTGCTAGTGGTTTGATTCAGGGGATAAGCAATCAGCCCCAGCATTTT	CASGLIQGISNQPQHF
TRBJ2-7	many	NA	TRBV4-1	TGCGCCAGCAGCCAAGTCCCTCCGGTAGGAGGTCCCGAGCAGTACTTC	CASSQVPPVGGPEQYF
TRBJ2-7	many	NA	TRBV10-3	TGTGCCATCAGTCGATCTCCCTACGAGCAGTACTTC	CAISRSPYEQYF
TRBJ2-7	many	NA	TRBV6-2/TRBV6-3	TGTGCCAGCAGTCAATCCCTGGGGGAAAACTACGAGCAGTACTTC	CASSQSLGENYEQYF
TRBJ2-1	many	TRBD1	TRBV2	TGTGCCAGCAGTGAACCTGACAGGGATGAGCAGTTCTTC	CASSEPDRDEQFF
TRBJ2-7	many	NA	TRBV29-1	TGCAGCGTTGAAGAGGAGGGGTACGAGCAGTACTTC	CSVEEEGYEQYF
TRBJ2-7	many	NA	TRBV7-2	TGTGCCAGCAGCGCGACGGATTTCTACGAGCAGTACTTC	CASSATDFYEQYF
TRBJ2-3	few	NA	TRBV3-1	TGTGCCAGCAGCCAAGATCTTGGTCGTAATACGCAGTATTTT	CASSQDLGRNTQYF
TRBJ2-5	many	TRBD2	TRBV20-1	TGCAGTGCTGGGAGGAGCGGGAGGGCGGAGACCCAGTACTTC	CSAGRSGRAETQYF